These 21 T cell receptor beta chains were all obtained from the same sample, sequenced in a study of T-cell reconstitution after alpha-beta-depleted transplantation in children (dated by TCRdb to 2016 to 2017). The library was built by means of PCR. Instrument on record: Illumina HiSeq 2500. Molecular barcoding was employed in the preparation of TCR libraries, with unique molecular identifiers being used to normalize TCRbeta repertoire quantification. The public reads were reanalyzed by TCRdb: fastp trimming at Q25, MiXCR alignment, in-frame beta chains only. Every entry covers one CDR3 protein and lists the most common genes and DNA from its rows. This sample is represented by about 440,000 distinct CDR3 sequences; approximately 42% of them were singletons. Of the sample, 27% falls within the top ten clones. Per the publication, the treatment or condition label means: allogeneic hematopoietic cell transplantation with graft depleted of TCRalphabeta T cells and CD19 B cells.

Material: PBMCs, obtained before TCRalphabeta/CD19-depleted stem cell transplant. All receptors come from a girl aged 2 to 9 with aplastic anemia, due to receive a stem cell transplant.

This clonotype was detected ten times or more. V is TRBV29-1 and J is TRBJ2-3; no clear D gene. Germline V CDR1 and CDR2: SQVTM, ANQGSEA. CDR3 length: 13 residues. V was pared by 3 bases and J by 2 bases, with 9 bases between. CDR3 in amino acids: CSVDGLITDTQYF. Here the CDR3 DNA reads TGCAGCGTTGACGGTCTGATCACAGATACGCAGTATTTT.

This clonotype was counted once. This sequence joins TRBV20-1 and TRBJ2-7; no definite D call. Between the trimmed V and J ends, which lost 1 base and 5 bases, there was a span of 15 bases. CDR3 size: 14 residues. Germline CDR1 is DFQATT and CDR2 is SNEGSKA (reference sequence). The CDR3 DNA follows: TGCAGTGCTAGAGTACTGTTTGGGGTCAACGAGCAGTACTTC. This translates into CSARVLFGVNEQYF.

This clonotype has a handful of counts. The chain carries TRBV4-1 and TRBJ1-2; TRBD1 might be the D (5 bases). Germline V gene sequence: CDR1 MGHRA, CDR2 YSYEKL. The CDR3 is 14 residues long. Trimming pared 2 bases from V and 4 bases from J, leaving 11 bases between. CDR3: CASSQIGTGYGYTF. The CDR3 region has the DNA TGCGCCAGCAGCCAAATCGGGACGGGCTATGGCTACACCTTC.

This clonotype was seen only a few times. The chain employs TRBV6-1 and TRBJ2-5, with 10 bases aligning to TRBD1. The CDR3 spans 15 residues. The germline CDR1 and CDR2 sequences are MNHNS and SASEGT. The trim removed 6 bases at V and 5 bases at J, leaving 9 bases unmatched. CDR3 DNA: TGTGCCAGCAGCACGACAGGGGGCCTTGAGGAGACCCAGTACTTC. Its translation: CASSTTGGLEETQYF.

This clonotype has a count of ten or more. The V call is TRBV10-3, the J call TRBJ2-2; 13 bases fit TRBD2. The CDR3 sequence is 18 residues long. In germline, CDR1 is ENHRY, CDR2 SYGVKD. V lost 5 bases to trimming and J lost 9 bases; unmatched junction nucleotides: 15. DNA of the CDR3: TGTGCCATCAGTCCGGGACTAGCGGGGACCCGGGGGCCCCGGGAGCTGTTTTTT. Its protein product is CAISPGLAGTRGPRELFF.

This chain uses TRBV29-1 with TRBJ2-2; D may be TRBD2 (5 bases). The V gene's germline CDR1 is SQVTM and CDR2 ANQGSEA. The CDR3 is 11 amino acids. Trimming removed 5 bases at V and 8 bases at J, with 9 bases between. The CDR3 region has the DNA TGCAGCGTTCTCGGGGTAGGGGAGCTGTTTTTT. Encoded protein: CSVLGVGELFF.

The chain recombines TRBV12-3 or TRBV12-4 with TRBJ2-1, with 9 bases fitting TRBD2. There are 16 residues in the CDR3. Trimming at V came to 9 bases and at J to 0 bases, leaving 9 bases not matched to a gene. CDR3 sequence (DNA): TGTGCCAGTGGGACTAGCCCTCCGAGCTCCTACAATGAGCAGTTCTTC. It yields the protein CASGTSPPSSYNEQFF.

This clonotype was counted many times. V is TRBV20-1 and J is TRBJ1-1, with D tentatively TRBD1 (6 bases). From germline, CDR1 is DFQATT and CDR2 SNEGSKA (reference sequence). Trimming took off 3 bases at V and 1 base at J, with 12 bases between the two ends. This CDR3 has 14 residues. CDR3 protein: CSASPTDRNTEAFF. The CDR3 DNA follows: TGCAGTGCTAGTCCTACGGACAGGAACACTGAAGCTTTCTTT.

The gene calls are TRBV3-1 and TRBJ1-1; tentatively, D is TRBD1 (5 bases). The V gene's germline CDR1 is LGHDT and CDR2 YNNKEL (reference sequence). This CDR3 is built from 14 residues. The V end lost 3 bases, the J end lost 3 bases, and 11 bases lay between the germline ends. CDR3 DNA sequence: TGTGCCAGCAGCCATGGCGGGGGGTACACTGAAGCTTTCTTT. Its translation is CASSHGGGYTEAFF.

The chain employs TRBV5-1 and TRBJ2-2; TRBD2 aligns across 10 bases. V dropped 4 bases and J dropped 7; count of bases not matched to a gene: 13. This CDR3 has 17 residues. CDR1 is SGHRS and CDR2 is YFSETQ in the germline V gene. In nucleotides, the CDR3 is TGCGCCAGCAGCCGGCCGGCAGCGGGGGGGCCGGACGGGGAGCTGTTTTTT. Encoded protein: CASSRPAAGGPDGELFF.

The table lists this clonotype with a few counts. The genes are TRBV20-1 and TRBJ2-3; a weak D match, TRBD2 (7 bases). V lost 5 bases to trimming and J lost 4 bases, with 25 bases between them. Germline CDR1 reads DFQATT; CDR2 reads SNEGSKA (reference sequence). The CDR3 contains 17 residues. Here the CDR3 DNA reads TGCAGTGCTGGGGGGGAAGGTAGCACAAAGGGGGCAGATACGCAGTATTTT. Its translation: CSAGGEGSTKGADTQYF.

This clonotype was picked up a small number of times. The chain recombines TRBV7-6 with TRBJ2-7; 7 nucleotides align to TRBD2. The V gene's germline CDR1 is SGHVS and CDR2 FNYEAQ. The length of the CDR3 is 15 residues. The V gene end was trimmed by 3 bases and the J gene end by 0 bases; junction bases not matched to a gene: 5. This CDR3 reads CASSFGGGLSYEQYF. DNA of the CDR3: TGTGCCAGCAGCTTTGGGGGGGGACTCTCCTACGAGCAGTACTTC.

The V call is TRBV12-3 or TRBV12-4, the J call TRBJ1-3, with D possibly TRBD1 on 6 matching bases. Between the trimmed V and J ends, which lost 3 bases and 5 bases, there was a span of 14 bases. CDR3 size: 15 residues. CDR3 nucleotide sequence: TGTGCCAGCAGTTTCTCAGGGGCGTGGAGAAACACCATATATTTT. It encodes CASSFSGAWRNTIYF.

This clonotype was detected only a few times. The genes are TRBV12-3 or TRBV12-4 and TRBJ2-1; 7 bases are a match to TRBD2. This CDR3 has 17 amino acids. With 7 bases clipped from V and 7 bases from J, the junction kept 19 bases outside the gene matches. The CDR3: CASTSLRAGPGGNEQFF. DNA of the CDR3: TGTGCCAGCACCTCCCTAAGGGCTGGTCCGGGGGGTAATGAGCAGTTCTTC.

The rearrangement joins TRBV20-1 to TRBJ2-5, with 11 bases identical to TRBD2. CDR3 length equals 14 residues. The V and J ends lost 1 base and 4 bases, in that order; junction bases with no gene match: 2. The germline gives CDR1 DFQATT, CDR2 SNEGSKA (reference sequence). The CDR3 nucleotides are TGCAGTGCTAGAGCCCTAGCGGGAGGAGAGACCCAGTACTTC. Protein sequence: CSARALAGGETQYF.

The rearrangement joins TRBV6-5 to TRBJ2-1, with D possibly called TRBD1 or TRBD2 (6 bases each). Germline values: CDR1 MNHEY, CDR2 SVGAGI. Trimming cost V 3 bases and J 7 bases, with 16 bases left between them. The CDR3 is made up of 15 amino acids. The CDR3 region is CASSYEAGAGNEQFF. In nucleotides, the CDR3 is TGTGCCAGCAGTTATGAGGCAGGGGCGGGAAATGAGCAGTTCTTC.

This clonotype was observed a handful of times. The J gene is TRBJ2-3, the V gene TRBV12-3 or TRBV12-4; 11 nucleotides match TRBD2. The trim removed 3 bases at V and 3 bases at J, leaving 8 bases unmatched. The CDR3 loop spans 17 amino acids. CDR3 amino acids: CASSFASTSGRTDTQYF. CDR3 nucleotides: TGTGCCAGCAGTTTTGCGTCTACTAGCGGGAGAACAGATACGCAGTATTTT.

There are many counts of this clonotype. The chain is built from TRBV4-3 and TRBJ2-1, with a tentative D call TRBD1 (6 bases). This CDR3 has 16 amino acids. CDR1 is LGHNA, CDR2 YSLEER, per germline. Trimming cost V 0 bases and J 4 bases, with 13 bases left between them. For the CDR3, the DNA is TGCGCCAGCAGCCAAGATCAGGACAGAACTTACAATGAGCAGTTCTTC. It yields the protein CASSQDQDRTYNEQFF.

The table lists this clonotype with a few counts. The V gene is TRBV20-1, the J gene TRBJ2-1; D not resolved. Trimming left V 6 bases short and J 0 bases short, with 12 bases between. Germline CDR1 reads DFQATT; CDR2 reads SNEGSKA (reference sequence). The CDR3 sequence is 14 residues long. CDR3 nucleotide sequence: TGCAGTGCCCCCTCCGCCCGCTCCTACAATGAGCAGTTCTTC. The encoded protein is CSAPSARSYNEQFF.

As for this clonotype: A much more abundant neighbour one base away suggests this may be a read error. This chain joins TRBV9 and TRBJ1-2; D unclear. V was pared by 0 bases and J by 4 bases, with 16 bases between. CDR1 and CDR2 from the germline V gene are SGDLS and YYNGEE. This CDR3 has 16 amino acids. This CDR3 reads CASSVGDTLGIYGYTF. DNA for the CDR3: TGTGCCAGCAGCGTAGGAGACACCTTGGGGATCTATGGCTACACCTTC.

This chain uses TRBV29-1 with TRBJ2-2, with D perhaps matching TRBD1 (6 bases). Germline values: CDR1 SQVTM, CDR2 ANQGSEA. This CDR3 has 15 amino acids. The V end was cut by 4 bases, the J end by 3 bases, with 15 bases between. The CDR3, as DNA: TGCAGCGTTGCTCTCAGGGGTGGGGACACCGGGGAGCTGTTTTTT. Its protein product is CSVALRGGDTGELFF.